Below, 30 T cell receptor beta chains from the same sample are listed, as sequenced in a study of a mutant IDH1 vaccine in newly diagnosed glioma. Sample time point: week 35, safety follow-up. Alongside topical imiquimod, each dose of vaccine comprised 300 ug of mutant IDH1 20-mer peptide. The table came from immunoSEQ multiplex PCR; TCRdb's copy has only in-frame clones and leaves some out. Of about 46,000 clones in the sample, roughly 92% were seen once. No antigen has been identified for these receptors. Sequences were derived from PBMCs, sampled from a glioma patient whose treatment included an IDH1 peptide vaccine. Every receptor here comes from a man aged 45-65 years with glioma.

This clone was detected a few times. The chain couples TRBV29-1 to TRBJ2-1, with 10 bases fitting TRBD2. V dropped 7 bases and J dropped 7; count of bases not matched to a gene: 7. The CDR3 is 13 residues long. Germline V gives CDR1 SQVTM, CDR2 ANQGSEA. The CDR3 protein is CSARAGGRNEQFF. DNA of the CDR3: TGCAGCGCCCGAGCGGGAGGGCGGAATGAGCAGTTCTTC.

The chain links TRBV9 to TRBJ2-7; the match to TRBD2 covers 13 bases. The J segment lost 4 bases and the V segment lost 4 bases, leaving 8 bases of the junction unmatched. From germline, CDR1 is SGDLS and CDR2 YYNGEE. The CDR3 totals 16 residues. The CDR3 sequence is CASSPRGTSGAYEQYF. CDR3 sequence (DNA): TGTGCCAGCAGCCCGAGAGGGACTAGCGGGGCTTACGAGCAGTACTTC.

This chain joins TRBV2 and TRBJ2-1, with TRBD2 identical over 7 bases. CDR3 length: 15 amino acids. Per the germline V gene, CDR1 is SNHLY and CDR2 is FYNNEI. The ends lost 7 bases at V and 8 bases at J; junction bases unmatched: 14. CDR3 in DNA: TGTGCCAGCATCCCCGGGGAACTAGCGTTTCATGAGCAGTTCTTC. Amino acid sequence: CASIPGELAFHEQFF.

The J gene is TRBJ2-1, the V gene TRBV7-2; 13 positions agree with TRBD2. This CDR3 is built from 16 residues. Germline CDR1 SGHTA, CDR2 FQGNSA. With V trimmed by 5 bases and J by 10 bases, 11 bases remained unmatched. The CDR3 spells CASSTRLLAGGGEQFF. CDR3 in DNA: TGTGCCAGCAGCACGCGCTTACTAGCGGGAGGGGGAGAGCAGTTCTTC.

The rearrangement links TRBV4-1 to TRBJ2-1; unclear D gene. This CDR3 spans 16 amino acids. Trimming removed 1 base at V and 0 bases at J, with 10 bases between. CDR1 and CDR2 from the germline V gene are MGHRA and YSYEKL. Here the CDR3 DNA reads TGCGCCAGCAGCCAAGCAGAAAGGAGCTCCTACAATGAGCAGTTCTTC. It codes for CASSQAERSSYNEQFF.

The chain recombines TRBV4-3 with TRBJ1-5; D gene ambiguous. The CDR3 spans 15 residues. V shed 1 base and J shed 4 bases, with 11 bases lying between them. Germline lookup yields CDR1 LGHNA and CDR2 YSLEER. As DNA, the CDR3 is TGCGCCAGCAGCCAAGTAGCCGGGGTTAATCAGCCCCAGCATTTT. Translation: CASSQVAGVNQPQHF.

The rearrangement uses TRBV7-9 and TRBJ1-6; 8 bases are shared with TRBD1. The junction had 5 bases not matched to a gene; V was cut back by 9 bases and J by 10 bases. The CDR3 totals 12 residues. Germline-derived CDR1 and CDR2 are SEHNR and FQNEAQ (reference sequence). The chain's CDR3 is CASTRGHSPLHF. The CDR3 coding sequence is TGTGCCAGTACCAGGGGGCACTCACCCCTCCACTTT. The entire variable domain, with the rest obtained from reference TRBV7-9 and TRBJ1-6, is as follows: DTGVSQNPRHKITKRGQNVTFRCDPISEHNRLYWYRQTLGQGPEFLTYFQNEAQLEKSRLLSDRFSAERPKGSFSTLEIQRTEQGDSAMYLCASTRGHSPLHFGNGTRLTVT.

The chain uses TRBV27 and TRBJ1-5; D gene uncertain. The germline V gene has CDR1 MNHEY and CDR2 SMNVEV (reference sequence). The germline V and J ends were trimmed by 3 bases and 5 bases, with 20 bases remaining between them. This CDR3 has 17 amino acids. This CDR3 reads CASSFKGLGISDQPQHF. In nucleotides, the CDR3 is TGTGCCAGCAGTTTTAAGGGCCTTGGGATATCGGATCAGCCCCAGCATTTT.

This chain links TRBV29-1 with TRBJ2-1; D is unresolved. Germline lookup yields CDR1 SQVTM and CDR2 ANQGSEA. The CDR3 loop spans 13 amino acids. V was clipped by 7 bases and J by 5 bases, with 15 bases between them. The CDR3 region has the DNA TGCAGCGCCGCCCCGGTACTAAACAATGAGCAGTTCTTC. As protein: CSAAPVLNNEQFF.

J is TRBJ1-6 and V is TRBV28; 8 bases align to TRBD1. Trimming cost V 3 bases and J 5 bases; bases outside gene matches: 12. This CDR3 region has 18 residues. Germline CDR1 and CDR2: MDHEN and SYDVKM. CDR3 coding DNA: TGTGCCAGCAGTTTTCTCGGGTCTCAGGGGGCGGATAATTCACCCCTCCACTTT. This codes for CASSFLGSQGADNSPLHF.

The V gene is TRBV29-1, the J gene TRBJ1-1, with D possibly TRBD1 on 5 matching bases. The CDR3 extends over 13 amino acids. Trimming stripped 8 bases from V and 1 base from J, with 14 bases between. Per germline, CDR1 SQVTM and CDR2 ANQGSEA. The CDR3 nucleotides read TGCAGCTCCCGCTTGCAGGGGAACACTGAAGCTTTCTTT. Translation: CSSRLQGNTEAFF.

In DNA, the CDR3 is TGTGCCAGCAGCTCCCGGACAGGCCTAGCCAAAAACATTCAGTACTTC. It yields the protein CASSSRTGLAKNIQYF. The rearrangement links TRBV7-9 to TRBJ2-4; 7 nucleotides agree with TRBD1. The V segment lost 4 bases and the J segment 0 bases; nucleotides outside the gene matches: 6. Germline CDR1 and CDR2: SEHNR and FQNEAQ (reference sequence). This CDR3 has 16 residues.

V is TRBV5-1 and J is TRBJ2-5; TRBD2 matches 8 bases. The CDR3 totals 16 residues. The germline gives CDR1 SGHRS, CDR2 YFSETQ. V gave up 0 bases and J gave up 2 bases; unmatched junction bases: 6. CDR3 coding DNA: TGCGCCAGCAGCTTGGTTTCCGGGAGGGATCAAGAGACCCAGTACTTC. Its translation: CASSLVSGRDQETQYF.

The genes are TRBV5-4 and TRBJ2-5; 14 positions agree with TRBD2. The CDR3 contains 18 residues. V dropped 5 bases and J dropped 0; count of bases not matched to a gene: 9. CDR1 and CDR2 from the germline V gene are SGHNT and YYREEE (reference sequence). The CDR3 loop reads CASRPGLAGGSYQETQYF. The CDR3 DNA sequence: TGTGCCAGCAGACCCGGACTAGCGGGGGGATCTTACCAAGAGACCCAGTACTTC.

This clone was picked up a small number of times. The chain links TRBV18 to TRBJ2-7; the match to TRBD2 covers 8 bases. Germline V gives CDR1 KGHSH, CDR2 LQKENI. This CDR3 spans 14 amino acids. The V gene end was trimmed by 0 bases and the J gene end by 3 bases; junction bases not matched to a gene: 1. The CDR3 spells CASSPPLAVYEQYF. The DNA for the CDR3 is TGTGCCAGCTCACCACCACTAGCGGTCTACGAGCAGTACTTC. The full variable domain, with the rest looked up from reference TRBV18 and TRBJ2-7, is NAGVMQNPRHLVRRRGQEARLRCSPMKGHSHVYWYRQLPEEGLKFMVYLQKENIIDESGMPKERFSAEFPKEGPSILRIQQVVRGDSAAYFCASSPPLAVYEQYFGPGTRLTVT.

J is TRBJ2-5 and V is TRBV5-4; 9 bases agree with TRBD2. The CDR3 has 17 amino acids. With 5 bases clipped from V and 5 bases from J, the junction kept 16 bases outside the gene matches. Germline V CDR1 and CDR2: SGHNT, YYREEE (reference sequence). The CDR3 loop is CASSPGLAKTPRETQYF. In DNA, the CDR3 is TGTGCCAGCAGTCCGGGACTAGCCAAAACCCCCCGGGAGACCCAGTACTTC.

DNA for the CDR3: TGTGCCAGCAGCTTGGTCTCGGCGGACCGGGAGAGAGATACGCAGTATTTT. This gives the protein CASSLVSADRERDTQYF. This chain joins TRBV5-6 and TRBJ2-3; D is possibly TRBD2 (6 bases). This CDR3 region has 17 residues. Germline V gives CDR1 SGHDT, CDR2 YYEEEE. V was cut by 0 bases and J by 5 bases, with 19 bases left in between.

The chain links TRBV6-5 to TRBJ2-5; the D gene is possibly TRBD2 (5 bases). V shed 4 bases and J shed 1 base, with 16 bases lying between them. This CDR3 is 16 amino acids long. Germline V gives CDR1 MNHEY, CDR2 SVGAGI. CDR3 residues: CASSWRPRTPQETQYF. The CDR3 nucleotides read TGTGCCAGCAGTTGGCGCCCGCGGACTCCCCAAGAGACCCAGTACTTC.

This chain connects TRBV6-6 to TRBJ1-1, with D tentatively TRBD1 (5 bases). This CDR3 is built from 13 residues. The germline V gene encodes CDR1 MNHNY and CDR2 SVGAGI (reference sequence). The V gene lost 4 bases and the J gene lost 1 base, with 7 bases spanning the gap. CDR3 amino acids: CASSFGQNTEAFF. The CDR3 nucleotides read TGTGCCAGCAGTTTCGGACAGAACACTGAAGCTTTCTTT.

This chain uses TRBV7-9 with TRBJ1-1; D uncertain. Germline V lookup: CDR1 SEHNR, CDR2 FQNEAQ (reference sequence). Trimming removed 11 bases at V and 8 bases at J, with 12 bases between. The CDR3 spans 10 residues. The CDR3, as DNA: TGTGCCCCCCGGCCCTCCGAAGCTTTCTTT. Protein product: CAPRPSEAFF.

The chain uses TRBV4-1 and TRBJ2-5; D is ambiguous. Germline-derived CDR1 and CDR2 are MGHRA and YSYEKL. CDR3 length equals 14 residues. V was pared by 3 bases and J by 5 bases, with 13 bases between. The CDR3 is CASSQPTVGETQYF. The CDR3 DNA sequence: TGCGCCAGCAGCCAGCCTACTGTTGGGGAGACCCAGTACTTC.

This clone was observed a few times. The J gene is TRBJ1-5, the V gene TRBV18, with D tentatively TRBD1 (5 bases). V was clipped by 3 bases and J by 7 bases, with 13 bases between them. The CDR3 spans 14 residues. Germline assignment: CDR1 KGHSH and CDR2 LQKENI. The chain's CDR3 is CASSPGDGRQPQHF. CDR3 nucleotides: TGTGCCAGCTCACCGGGGGACGGAAGACAGCCCCAGCATTTT. Together with reference TRBV18 and TRBJ1-5, the CDR3 gives the full variable domain: NAGVMQNPRHLVRRRGQEARLRCSPMKGHSHVYWYRQLPEEGLKFMVYLQKENIIDESGMPKERFSAEFPKEGPSILRIQQVVRGDSAAYFCASSPGDGRQPQHFGDGTRLSIL.

The chain is built from TRBV4-3 and TRBJ2-1; 8 bases match TRBD2. The CDR3 has 15 amino acids. J gave up 10 bases and V 0 bases, and 8 bases lay outside the gene matches. Per the germline V gene, CDR1 is LGHNA and CDR2 is YSLEER. CDR3 loop: CASSQDGTRGGEQFF. DNA for the CDR3: TGCGCCAGCAGCCAAGATGGGACTAGAGGGGGGGAGCAGTTCTTC.

The rearrangement uses TRBV30 and TRBJ1-1, with 8 bases identical to TRBD1. This CDR3 is 13 amino acids long. J gave up 0 bases and V 7 bases, and 4 bases lay outside the gene matches. CDR1 is GTSNPN, CDR2 SVGIG, per germline (reference sequence). The CDR3 here is CAYHRGVNTEAFF. The CDR3 DNA follows: TGTGCCTATCACAGGGGGGTGAACACTGAAGCTTTCTTT. Looking up the rest from reference TRBV30 and TRBJ1-1 gives the full variable domain: SQTIHQWPATLVQPVGSPLSLECTVEGTSNPNLYWYRQAAGRGLQLLFYSVGIGQISSEVPQNLSASRPQDRQFILSSKKLLLSDSGFYLCAYHRGVNTEAFFGQGTRLTVV.

The gene calls are TRBV5-6 and TRBJ1-5; 8 bases are shared with TRBD1. Germline V gives CDR1 SGHDT, CDR2 YYEEEE. Germline trimming cut 3 bases from V and 6 bases from J; bases unmatched to any gene: 8. The CDR3 is made up of 15 amino acids. This CDR3 reads CASSYGTGLSQPQHF. The CDR3 bases are TGTGCCAGCAGCTACGGGACAGGCCTTAGTCAGCCCCAGCATTTT.

V usage is TRBV6-6 and J usage is TRBJ1-5; unclear D gene. This CDR3 has 14 residues. V lost 2 bases, J lost 3 bases, and 8 bases lay in between. CDR1 is MNHNY, CDR2 SVGAGI, per germline (reference sequence). The CDR3 DNA reads as TGTGCCAGCAGTTACCCGGGTACCAATCAGCCCCAGCATTTT. Residues: CASSYPGTNQPQHF.

V is TRBV18 and J is TRBJ2-3, with 10 bases that match TRBD2. CDR1 is KGHSH, CDR2 LQKENI, per germline. After removal of 0 bases from V and 6 bases from J, the junction contained 9 bases not matched to a gene. The CDR3 is 17 residues long. For the CDR3, the DNA is TGTGCCAGCTCACCACCCTCAAGCGGGGGGGCATCTGATACGCAGTATTTT. This codes for CASSPPSSGGASDTQYF.

This clone was detected a few times. The genes are TRBV6-4 and TRBJ2-2; TRBD2 aligns across 12 bases. V lost 3 bases and J lost 4; bases outside the gene matches: 0. The V gene's germline CDR1 is MRHNA and CDR2 SNTAGT. This CDR3 region has 15 residues. CDR3 protein: CASSETSGSTGELFF. DNA for the CDR3: TGTGCCAGCAGTGAGACTAGCGGGAGCACCGGGGAGCTGTTTTTT.

The rearrangement uses TRBV9 and TRBJ2-1; no clear D. Germline V CDR1 and CDR2: SGDLS, YYNGEE. V dropped 0 bases and J dropped 3 bases, with 16 bases sitting between them. The CDR3 length is 17 residues. The CDR3 here is CASSVGPQRAGYNEQFF. The CDR3 DNA follows: TGTGCCAGCAGCGTAGGTCCACAGCGAGCAGGCTACAATGAGCAGTTCTTC.

The chain links TRBV5-5 to TRBJ1-1, with unresolved D. The germline V gene encodes CDR1 SGHKS and CDR2 YYEKEE (reference sequence). With 7 bases removed from V and 0 bases from J, the gap between germline ends came to 4 bases. The CDR3 has 11 amino acids. Here the CDR3 reads CASFMNTEAFF. In DNA, the CDR3 is TGTGCCAGCTTTATGAACACTGAAGCTTTCTTT.